This T cell receptor (beta chain) was captured by sequencing in a study of vaccination effects on CD4 cells after COVID-19. At the level of the study: Expansion of antigen-specific CD4+ T cells with viral peptide pools was carried out by the ViraFEST assay before sequencing. Every well housed about 1.8 million PBMC, which grew in culture alongside 9 to 10 IU/ml IL-2 and about 10 ug/ml peptides. General study results and limits: Marked contraction was observed in infection-induced and vaccine-induced clones late after vaccination.

CDR3 length equals 14 residues. Germline CDR1 is KGHSH and CDR2 is LQKENI. V lost 3 bases to trimming and J lost 7 bases, with 15 bases between them. This clone was counted a few times. Its antigen is not identified. With approximately ten days of culture completed, CD4+ T cells were isolated. As their vaccination, participants received two doses of either BNT162b2 or mRNA-1273. Previously uninfected by SARS-CoV-2, the vaccine recipients also showed negative nucleocapsid antibodies. This table comes from immunoSEQ multiplex PCR, and its TCRdb copy is limited to in-frame clones, with some not included. This sample carries 66,000 or so clones, 70% to 85% of them seen once, and the ten largest clones take over 2%.

The chain recombines TRBV18 with TRBJ1-1; TRBD1 is a possible D gene (6 bases). The sample here was CD4+ T cells from PBMCs cultured without peptide, taken after COVID-19 vaccination. The clonotype originates from a human donor who received a COVID-19 vaccine. The CDR3 DNA follows: TGTGCCAGCTCACCTGCGGGGGCGCATAATGAAGCTTTCTTT. This codes for CASSPAGAHNEAFF. Supplemented by reference TRBV18 and TRBJ1-1, the full variable domain reads NAGVMQNPRHLVRRRGQEARLRCSPMKGHSHVYWYRQLPEEGLKFMVYLQKENIIDESGMPKERFSAEFPKEGPSILRIQQVVRGDSAAYFCASSPAGAHNEAFFGQGTRLTVV.